Listed here are 15 T cell receptor beta chains from one sample, sequenced in a study of Ad26.COV2.S vaccination and SARS-CoV-2 variants. Only in-frame clones appear in the TCRdb table, and some are missing; sequencing was by immunoSEQ multiplex PCR. The sample has 290,000 or so clones, about 90% seen once; the top ten hold approximately 3.4%. The treatment: some 20 received Ad26.COV2.S at low or high dose, single or two shots; several received placebo; per-sample allocation not given. The study sampled participants on day 63 after the first vaccine or placebo injection. Sequenced here: peripheral blood, sampled in a trial of Ad26.COV2.S vaccine versus placebo. Source of these receptors: a person aged 18-60 years who received the Ad26.COV2.S COVID-19 vaccine or a placebo.

The chain joins TRBV5-1 to TRBJ1-5; D gene uncertain. The CDR3 has 16 amino acids. Germline V gene lookup returns CDR1 SGHRS and CDR2 YFSETQ. Trimming shortened V by 3 bases and J by 1 base, and 14 bases separated the two germline ends. CDR3 loop: CASSSRERASNQPQHF. As DNA, the CDR3 is TGCGCCAGCAGCTCCCGGGAGAGGGCGAGCAATCAGCCCCAGCATTTT.

Here the CDR3 DNA reads TGTGCCAGCAGCCAAGGGGGTGTTGAAAAACTGTTTTTT. This translates into CASSQGGVEKLFF. J is TRBJ1-4 and V is TRBV3-1 (or the pseudogene TRBV3-2); D remains ambiguous. The CDR3 covers 13 residues. Germline loops: CDR1 LGHDT, CDR2 YNNKEL (reference sequence). V lost 1 base, J lost 7 bases, and 7 bases lay in between.

The chain joins TRBV27 to TRBJ1-1, with D perhaps TRBD1 (5 bases). Germline-derived CDR1 and CDR2 are MNHEY and SMNVEV (reference sequence). Trimming took off 6 bases at V and 1 base at J, with 12 bases between the two ends. The CDR3 totals 14 residues. The CDR3 here is CASRKLGRNTEAFF. The CDR3 DNA reads as TGTGCCAGCAGGAAATTGGGACGGAACACTGAAGCTTTCTTT.

The chain couples TRBV6-2 or TRBV6-3 to TRBJ1-5; 7 nucleotides line up with TRBD1. Germline CDR1 and CDR2: MNHEY and SVGEGT. V was pared by 6 bases and J by 0 bases, with 8 bases of the junction left unmatched. This CDR3 has 16 residues. The CDR3 DNA sequence: TGTGCCAGCAGCACTACCGACAGGGATAGCAATCAGCCCCAGCATTTT. Translation: CASSTTDRDSNQPQHF.

This rearrangement joins TRBV27 to TRBJ2-7; D gene uncertain. This CDR3 contains 11 residues. Germline V gene sequence: CDR1 MNHEY, CDR2 SMNVEV (reference sequence). V was pared by 4 bases and J by 2 bases, with 3 bases between. This CDR3 is CASSSAYEQYF. The CDR3 region has the DNA TGTGCCAGCAGTTCAGCCTACGAGCAGTACTTC.

The chain joins TRBV9 to TRBJ1-3; 8 nucleotides match TRBD1. Trimming cost V 1 base and J 0 bases; bases outside gene matches: 6. This CDR3 is built from 17 residues. Germline CDR1 reads SGDLS; CDR2 reads YYNGEE. In DNA, the CDR3 is TGTGCCAGCAGCGTATCTCGGGACAGGTTCTCTGGAAACACCATATATTTT. Protein sequence: CASSVSRDRFSGNTIYF.

V is TRBV12-5 and J is TRBJ2-7; 7 bases match TRBD2. Trimming cost V 7 bases and J 0 bases; bases outside gene matches: 9. The CDR3 contains 15 residues. The V gene's germline CDR1 is LGHNT and CDR2 FRNRAP. CDR3 nucleotides: TGTGCTAGTGCGGACCGGCGGGGGATCTCCTACGAGCAGTACTTC. Translated, it gives CASADRRGISYEQYF.

The chain employs TRBV7-9 and TRBJ1-1; 8 nucleotides line up with TRBD1. With V trimmed by 2 bases and J by 5 bases, 4 bases remained unmatched. From germline, CDR1 is SEHNR and CDR2 FQNEAQ (reference sequence). This CDR3 has 14 amino acids. The CDR3 protein is CASSLQGAATEAFF. The CDR3 region has the DNA TGTGCCAGCAGCTTACAGGGGGCAGCGACTGAAGCTTTCTTT.

The rearrangement joins TRBV7-9 to TRBJ1-2; no clear D. The germline CDR1 and CDR2 sequences are SEHNR and FQNEAQ (reference sequence). Trimming shortened V by 5 bases and J by 7 bases, and 20 bases separated the two germline ends. The length of the CDR3 is 15 residues. This CDR3 is CASSLVGGGLIGYTF. The CDR3 coding sequence is TGTGCCAGCAGCCTAGTGGGTGGAGGGTTGATTGGCTACACCTTC.

As DNA, the CDR3 is TGTGCCAGCCGGGGGACAGATACGCAGTATTTT. This translates into CASRGTDTQYF. The chain joins TRBV12-3 or TRBV12-4 to TRBJ2-3; possibly TRBD2 for D (6 bases). This CDR3 is 11 amino acids long. V lost 8 bases and J lost 3, with 6 bases in between.

The J gene is TRBJ2-1, the V gene TRBV7-9, with D maybe TRBD2 (5 bases). Trimming took 3 bases from V and 2 from J, leaving 14 bases between them. The V gene's germline CDR1 is SEHNR and CDR2 FQNEAQ (reference sequence). The CDR3 is made up of 16 amino acids. The CDR3 sequence is CASSFSGGLAYNEQFF. In DNA form, the CDR3 reads TGTGCCAGCAGCTTTTCTGGAGGCCTCGCCTACAATGAGCAGTTCTTC.

This rearrangement joins TRBV28 to TRBJ1-5, with D unclear. Germline CDR1 and CDR2: MDHEN and SYDVKM. The CDR3 is 16 amino acids. The V end was cut by 6 bases, the J end by 1 base, with 16 bases between. The CDR3 DNA is TGTGCCAGCAGGTCGAGCGACTCTTGGAGCAATCAGCCCCAGCATTTT. Translation: CASRSSDSWSNQPQHF.

The rearrangement links TRBV30 to TRBJ2-5; D remains unclear. V dropped 0 bases and J dropped 2 bases, with 7 bases sitting between them. The CDR3 contains 13 residues. Germline V gives CDR1 GTSNPN, CDR2 SVGIG (reference sequence). CDR3 bases: TGTGCCTGGAGTGTAGTTACTCAAGAGACCCAGTACTTC. This gives the protein CAWSVVTQETQYF.

The chain links TRBV6-2 or TRBV6-3 to TRBJ2-1, with 9 bases identical to TRBD2. Trimming removed 4 bases from V and 12 bases from J; junction bases left unmatched: 13. The V gene's germline CDR1 is MNHEY and CDR2 SVGEGT. The CDR3 extends over 15 amino acids. As DNA, the CDR3 is TGTGCCAGCAGTTTCGACGCGGGGGGGCTCCATTGGCAGTTCTTC. Protein sequence: CASSFDAGGLHWQFF.

The chain couples TRBV5-1 to TRBJ2-1, with a weak D call TRBD2 (6 bases). Germline lookup yields CDR1 SGHRS and CDR2 YFSETQ. The CDR3 contains 17 residues. V lost 1 base to trimming and J lost 7 bases, with 21 bases between them. The CDR3 region is CASSLKEGRGLGNEQFF. The CDR3 region has the DNA TGCGCCAGCAGCTTGAAGGAAGGTAGGGGACTTGGTAATGAGCAGTTCTTC.